Listed below are T cell receptor beta chains from one sample, sequenced in a study of identical twins. From the 5' RACE reads, TCRdb called clonotypes with MiXCR, one entry per CDR3 protein. The table records roughly 540,000 distinct CDR3 sequences, less than 25% of them present only once. This sample also appeared in a second study, on T cells expressing NK-cell markers.

Sequencing was performed on CD4+ T cells sorted from blood. Every receptor here comes from a woman aged 18-30 years in good health. CDR3s include the opening cysteine and the closing phenylalanine or tryptophan. The D gene is left open where the match is weak. Clone size is shown for a subset of rows, as once, few, many or a class of expanded clone.

>.|TRBJ2-7|.|TRBV5-5
CASSLFWGNTYEQYF
TGTGCCAGCAGCTTGTTTTGGGGGAACACCTACGAGCAGTACTTC
>.|TRBJ1-4|.|TRBV11-2
CASSPLGGQAATNEKLFF
TGTGCCAGCAGCCCCCTGGGTGGCCAGGCCGCAACTAATGAAAAACTGTTTTTT
>many|TRBJ1-5|.|TRBV20-1
CSARGQFNQPQHF
TGCAGTGCTAGAGGGCAGTTCAATCAGCCCCAGCATTTT
>few|TRBJ2-3|.|TRBV10-1
CASSEPRGGTQYF
TGCGCCAGCAGTGAGCCCCGGGGAGGTACGCAGTATTTT
>once|TRBJ1-1|.|TRBV27
CASSPRQVNTEAFF
TGTGCCAGCAGTCCAAGACAGGTGAACACTGAAGCTTTCTTT
>.|TRBJ2-3|TRBD2|TRBV12-3/TRBV12-4
CASSTSGGSSTDTQYF
TGTGCCAGCAGTACTAGCGGGGGCTCTAGCACAGATACGCAGTATTTT
>.|TRBJ2-1|TRBD2|TRBV10-3
CAIKKSGGFSYNEQFF
TGTGCCATCAAGAAATCGGGAGGCTTCTCCTACAATGAGCAGTTCTTC
>.|TRBJ1-1|.|TRBV20-1
CSASWVANTEAFF
TGCAGTGCTAGTTGGGTAGCGAACACTGAAGCTTTCTTT
>.|TRBJ2-3|TRBD2|TRBV29-1
CSVEVGGIGNTQYF
TGCAGCGTTGAAGTGGGAGGGATTGGCAATACGCAGTATTTT
>few|TRBJ2-2|.|TRBV6-4
CASSDSNRGRVGRGELFF
TGTGCCAGCAGTGACTCCAACCGGGGTAGAGTGGGCCGTGGGGAGCTGTTTTTT
>.|TRBJ2-3|.|TRBV7-8
CASSFLEDTQYF
TGTGCCAGCAGCTTTCTAGAAGATACGCAGTATTTT
>.|TRBJ2-3|TRBD2|TRBV5-1
CASSQGTSGKVADTQYF
TGCGCCAGCAGCCAAGGGACTAGCGGGAAGGTAGCAGATACGCAGTATTTT
>.|TRBJ1-1|.|TRBV20-1
CSESRVTEAFF
TGCAGTGAGTCTAGAGTCACTGAAGCTTTCTTT
>few|TRBJ2-1|TRBD2|TRBV5-1
CASSRDYHNEQFF
TGCGCCAGCAGCCGGGACTACCACAATGAGCAGTTCTTC
>.|TRBJ2-1|.|TRBV6-1
CASSPPGPGEQFF
TGTGCCAGCAGTCCGCCGGGCCCGGGGGAGCAGTTCTTC
>.|TRBJ1-3|.|TRBV20-1
CSASPQGQGTIYF
TGCAGTGCTAGCCCACAGGGACAAGGGACCATATATTTT
>many|TRBJ2-3|.|TRBV11-2
CASSLDLGTFTQYF
TGTGCCAGCAGCTTAGATTTGGGGACATTTACGCAGTATTTT
>.|TRBJ1-2|.|TRBV12-3/TRBV12-4
CASRPGARDGYTF
TGTGCCAGCCGACCGGGGGCCCGGGATGGCTACACCTTC
>.|TRBJ2-3|TRBD2|TRBV24-1
CATNTREDIDTQYF
TGTGCCACCAATACGCGGGAGGATATAGATACGCAGTATTTT
>.|TRBJ2-2|.|TRBV9
CASSVVGELFF
TGTGCCAGCAGCGTAGTCGGGGAGCTGTTTTTT
>.|TRBJ2-1|.|TRBV27
CASSSGSTGVEQFF
TGTGCCAGCAGTTCCGGATCAACCGGAGTCGAGCAGTTCTTC
>.|TRBJ1-3|.|TRBV6-5
CASSYANSGNTIYF
TGTGCCAGCAGTTACGCTAACTCTGGAAACACCATATATTTT
>.|TRBJ1-2|TRBD1|TRBV20-1
CSARSSGGSYGYTF
TGCAGTGCTAGATCTTCAGGGGGTTCCTATGGCTACACCTTC
>few|TRBJ2-1|.|TRBV7-9
CASSLPTPQGEQFF
TGTGCCAGCAGCTTACCCACCCCACAGGGTGAGCAGTTCTTC